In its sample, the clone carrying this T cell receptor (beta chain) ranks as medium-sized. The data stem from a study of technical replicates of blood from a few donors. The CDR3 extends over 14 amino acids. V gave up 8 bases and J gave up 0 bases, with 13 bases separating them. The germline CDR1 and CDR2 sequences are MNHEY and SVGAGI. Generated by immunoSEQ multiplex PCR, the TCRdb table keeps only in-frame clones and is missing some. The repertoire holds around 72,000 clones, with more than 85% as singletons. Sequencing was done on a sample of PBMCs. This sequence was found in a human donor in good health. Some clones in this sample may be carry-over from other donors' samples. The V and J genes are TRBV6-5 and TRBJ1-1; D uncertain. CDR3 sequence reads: CASQSGLMNTEAFF. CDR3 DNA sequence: TGTGCCAGCCAAAGCGGGCTAATGAACACTGAAGCTTTCTTT.